This T cell receptor beta chain was retrieved from a study of CD8+ T cells in alopecia areata. The study's findings and limits: Only a single nonresponder existed, so baseline CD8+ expansion links stay unclear.

This clone was counted between two and nine times. The antigen remains undetermined. Extraction and reverse transcription of RNA yielded cDNA as the sequencing template. Libraries were prepared by immunoSEQ multiplex PCR; TCRdb keeps only in-frame clonotypes and omits some of them. The data show over 200,000 clones, over 60% seen once. V dropped 4 bases and J dropped 2; count of bases not matched to a gene: 3. The CDR3 length is 13 residues. Germline loops: CDR1 GTSNPN, CDR2 SVGIG (reference sequence). Treatment noted: oral pan-JAK inhibitor, 5-10 mg twice daily. Lesional scalp tissue (obtained by punch biopsy) and peripheral blood were collected from alopecia areata patients.

This TCR came from a human donor with alopecia areata. This sequence joins TRBV30 and TRBJ1-1, with TRBD1 matching over 8 bases. The sample here was CD4+ T cells sorted from blood, taken at week 4, from a patient treated with tofacitinib. CDR3 amino acids: CAWMTGANTEAFF. In DNA, the CDR3 is TGTGCCTGGATGACAGGGGCTAACACTGAAGCTTTCTTT. Full variable domain (outside the CDR3, taken from reference TRBV30 and TRBJ1-1): SQTIHQWPATLVQPVGSPLSLECTVEGTSNPNLYWYRQAAGRGLQLLFYSVGIGQISSEVPQNLSASRPQDRQFILSSKKLLLSDSGFYLCAWMTGANTEAFFGQGTRLTVV.